A selection of T cell receptor beta chains follows, all from one sample in a study of blood T cell repertoires in COVID-19. The protocol was immunoSEQ multiplex PCR, while the TCRdb copy is restricted to in-frame clones and leaves out a portion. The table has about 260,000 clones, approximately 80% seen once. What was sequenced was peripheral blood. The origin of the receptors is a human donor in a cohort sampled during active COVID-19. CDR3s include the opening cysteine and the closing phenylalanine or tryptophan. D genes are given only for firm matches. Not all rows give a size; the values are once, few, many and, for expanded clones, a class.

CDR3nt	CDR3aa	j_gene	abundance	v_gene	d_gene
TGTGCCAGCAGTGATGGAACGGCGGGGTCAGAGACCCAGTACTTC	CASSDGTAGSETQYF	TRBJ2-5	-	TRBV25-1	-
TGTGCCAGCAGTAGACTTATGTCTGGGGCCAACGTCCTGACTTTC	CASSRLMSGANVLTF	TRBJ2-6	-	TRBV28	-
TGTGCCAGCAGTCAGCAGCGTAATGAAAAACTGTTTTTT	CASSQQRNEKLFF	TRBJ1-4	-	TRBV6-2/TRBV6-3	-
TGCGCCAGCAGCTCGACAATTAGAGGCGGGACAGGAAAGGCCTACGAGCAGTACTTC	CASSSTIRGGTGKAYEQYF	TRBJ2-7	-	TRBV5-1	TRBD1
TGTGCCAGCAGTTACGCCACAGGGCGACTGGGAAACACCATATATTTT	CASSYATGRLGNTIYF	TRBJ1-3	-	TRBV6-6	-
TGTGCCAGCAGCCAACTAGCGGGGGGGCCCTACGAGCAGTACTTC	CASSQLAGGPYEQYF	TRBJ2-7	-	TRBV6-5	TRBD2
TGTGCCAGCAGCCGGGACAGGGGGTCCTACGAGCAGTACTTC	CASSRDRGSYEQYF	TRBJ2-7	once	TRBV2	TRBD1
TGTGCCAGCAGCGTAGGGAGGTCTAGCACAGATACGCAGTATTTT	CASSVGRSSTDTQYF	TRBJ2-3	-	TRBV7-2	-
TGTGCCAGCAGTGATGTTCGGACAGCAACAGATACGCAGTATTTT	CASSDVRTATDTQYF	TRBJ2-3	-	TRBV2	-
TGTGCCAGCAGGAAGACAGGGGTAGGCTACACCTTC	CASRKTGVGYTF	TRBJ1-2	-	TRBV2	TRBD1
TGTGCCAGCAGCACAACGGAGGGGCGCACAGATACGCAGTATTTT	CASSTTEGRTDTQYF	TRBJ2-3	-	TRBV3-1/TRBV3-2	-
TGTGCCAGCAGCTCGACACCAAACTATGGCTACACCTTC	CASSSTPNYGYTF	TRBJ1-2	-	TRBV5-6	-
TGTGCCAGCAGCGCGGGGACTAGCGGAAACAATGAGCAGTTCTTC	CASSAGTSGNNEQFF	TRBJ2-1	-	TRBV5-4	TRBD2
TGTGCCAGCAGTTACGCAGGGGCCTACGAGCAGTACTTC	CASSYAGAYEQYF	TRBJ2-7	few	TRBV6-5	-
TGTGCCAGCAGTGGATCTACTTGGACTAGCAGAGGCACAGATACGCAGTATTTT	CASSGSTWTSRGTDTQYF	TRBJ2-3	-	TRBV25-1	TRBD2
TGTGCCAGCAGCCACGGAGCTGAAGCTTTCTTT	CASSHGAEAFF	TRBJ1-1	-	TRBV6-5	-
TGTGCCAGCAGGCAGACAGGGGTGGAGTATGGCTACACCTTC	CASRQTGVEYGYTF	TRBJ1-2	-	TRBV7-9	TRBD1
TGTGCCAGCAGCTTAGAAGGAGGGGGCAATCAGCCCCAGCATTTT	CASSLEGGGNQPQHF	TRBJ1-5	-	TRBV5-6	-
TGTGCCAGCAGCCCCCGCGGTAGTGGTTTTGAAAAACTGTTTTTT	CASSPRGSGFEKLFF	TRBJ1-4	-	TRBV5-5	-
TGTGCCAGCAGGGCAATCTCGGGTCCCGGCTACACCTTC	CASRAISGPGYTF	TRBJ1-2	-	TRBV6-5	-
TGTGCCAGCAGTTACACAGAAAACACTGAAGCTTTCTTT	CASSYTENTEAFF	TRBJ1-1	-	TRBV6-5	-
TGTGCCAGCACCGAATCCCCCGACGGGGTGAACACTGAAGCTTTCTTT	CASTESPDGVNTEAFF	TRBJ1-1	-	TRBV6-6	-
TGCGCCAGCAGCTTGGAGACAGGGGGAACTGGAAACACCATATATTTT	CASSLETGGTGNTIYF	TRBJ1-3	-	TRBV5-1	TRBD1
TGTGCCAGCAGTTACGGCGAGACCCAGTACTTC	CASSYGETQYF	TRBJ2-5	-	TRBV6-2/TRBV6-3	-
TGCGCCAGCAGGCTGGGACTTGACTATGGCTACACCTTC	CASRLGLDYGYTF	TRBJ1-2	-	TRBV5-1	-
TGTGCCAGCAGCCCCCGGGGGCGGGGGACTTTCACAGATACGCAGTATTTT	CASSPRGRGTFTDTQYF	TRBJ2-3	-	TRBV5-4	-
TGTGCCAGCAGCCGGGACAGGTCCTACGAGCAGTACTTC	CASSRDRSYEQYF	TRBJ2-7	-	TRBV12-3/TRBV12-4	TRBD1
TGTGCCAGCAGTGATACAGGAAACACCATATATTTT	CASSDTGNTIYF	TRBJ1-3	-	TRBV6-6	-
TGTGCCAGCAGTGGGTACCAGTTAGCCCCTGGAAACACCATATATTTT	CASSGYQLAPGNTIYF	TRBJ1-3	-	TRBV6-4	-
TGTGCCAGAAGTACAGTGGTGAGCGAGCAGTACTTC	CARSTVVSEQYF	TRBJ2-7	-	TRBV27	-
TGTGCCAGCAGCGCGAGTCCTGGGAGTCCCAATGAGCAGTTCTTC	CASSASPGSPNEQFF	TRBJ2-1	-	TRBV13	-
TGTGCCAGCAGGTCCGCGGGGGGACCCTACAATGAGCAGTTCTTC	CASRSAGGPYNEQFF	TRBJ2-1	-	TRBV5-4	TRBD2
TGTGCCAGCAGCTTAGCGGGGGGTTACGAGCAGTACTTC	CASSLAGGYEQYF	TRBJ2-7	-	TRBV7-9	-
TGTGCCAGCAGCTCCAGGACAGGCCTCTCTCAAGAGACCCAGTACTTC	CASSSRTGLSQETQYF	TRBJ2-5	-	TRBV5-6	TRBD1
TGTGCCAGCTCTCCGACAGGGCCCCTAAGTGGCTACACCTTC	CASSPTGPLSGYTF	TRBJ1-2	-	TRBV18	TRBD1
TGTGCCAGTAGTGAGGACAGGGTCGGGTCACCCCTCCACTTT	CASSEDRVGSPLHF	TRBJ1-6	once	TRBV19	TRBD1
TGTGCCAGCAGCTTAGCGGTCAGGGGATCCTACGAGCAGTACTTC	CASSLAVRGSYEQYF	TRBJ2-7	-	TRBV11-1	-
TGTGCCACCAGTGATCCCGCGGCAAGGGAGGGCACAGATACGCAGTATTTT	CATSDPAAREGTDTQYF	TRBJ2-3	-	TRBV24-1	-
TGTGCCAGCACGGCCGGGACAGGCCATGAAAAACTGTTTTTT	CASTAGTGHEKLFF	TRBJ1-4	-	TRBV7-9	TRBD1
TGCGCCAGCAGCCTAGTTCCGGGACTAGCGGGAAACAATGAGCAGTTCTTC	CASSLVPGLAGNNEQFF	TRBJ2-1	-	TRBV4-3	TRBD2